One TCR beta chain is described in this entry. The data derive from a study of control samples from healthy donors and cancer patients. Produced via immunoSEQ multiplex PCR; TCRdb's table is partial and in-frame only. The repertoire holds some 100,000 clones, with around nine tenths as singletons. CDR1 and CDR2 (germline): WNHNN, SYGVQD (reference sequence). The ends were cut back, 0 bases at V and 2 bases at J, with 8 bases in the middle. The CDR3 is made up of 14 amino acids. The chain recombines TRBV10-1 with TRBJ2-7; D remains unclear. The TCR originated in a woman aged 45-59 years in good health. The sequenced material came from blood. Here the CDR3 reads CASSESSPPYEQYF. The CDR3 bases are TGCGCCAGCAGTGAGTCCAGCCCCCCCTACGAGCAGTACTTC.